This TCR beta chain was profiled in a study of T cell responses to AZD1222 COVID-19 vaccine. Study-wide background: Samples with a second dose at about 4 or about 12 weeks were pooled together. Study-wide findings and caveats: Spike-wide vaccine-associated CD4 TCRs dominated at 160-218 and 743-854. Only a handful of people who got AZD1222 tested seropositive at baseline.

The repertoire was sequenced with immunoSEQ multiplex PCR; TCRdb's copy has only in-frame clones and lacks some. The sample shows some 100,000 clones, around nine tenths of them seen only once. Comments on this clone: What it binds is unknown.

The source of this sequence is an adult in good health. Here the sequenced sample was peripheral blood, taken on day 0 of AZD1222 vaccination.

The CDR3 reads CARGGDSEHNEQFF. The CDR3 DNA sequence: TGTGCCAGAGGAGGGGATAGCGAGCACAATGAGCAGTTCTTC. The chain is built from TRBV2 and TRBJ2-1; tentative D call: TRBD2 (6 bases). The CDR3 spans 14 residues. Germline loops: CDR1 SNHLY, CDR2 FYNNEI. V lost 9 bases to trimming and J lost 5 bases, with 17 bases between them.